This T cell receptor (beta chain) was identified during a study of blood T cell repertoires in COVID-19. Overall study context: Samples of COVID-19 (acute and convalescent) were obtained from the United States, Italy and Spain. Nucleic acid was either cDNA or gDNA, and it came from T cells, B-cell-depleted T cells, or PBMCs.

In the original analysis: Amplification with reference gene primers provided the estimates of nucleated cell counts. The method was immunoSEQ multiplex PCR; TCRdb's version includes in-frame clones alone and lacks a portion of them. That table gives V, J and clone size, and the DNA gave D and trimming. The sample lists approximately 130,000 clones; about nine tenths were seen once. The V end was cut by 6 bases, the J end by 8 bases, with 16 bases between. From germline, CDR1 is MNHEY and CDR2 SMNVEV (reference sequence). This CDR3 comprises 14 residues. This clone was found once. The source is a middle-aged man with active COVID-19. Sequencing used peripheral blood. V is TRBV27 and J is TRBJ1-4; the D gene is possibly TRBD1 (6 bases). CDR3 region: CASSLTGIGEKLFF. Written as DNA, the CDR3 is TGTGCCAGCAGCCTCACAGGGATAGGGGAAAAACTGTTTTTT.